This T cell receptor (beta chain) was obtained from a study of blood T cells in healthy people across ages. This clonotype was seen ten or more times. The use of a sample-barcoded 5' primer and a J-beta primer mix characterized a second PCR of roughly 7 to 12 cycles. TCRdb called the 5' RACE reads again in MiXCR, with one record for every CDR3 protein. The table records about 730,000 distinct CDR3 sequences, about 42% of them present only once. Per sample, extraction of total RNA gave at least 5.5 micrograms in every case. The germline CDR1 and CDR2 sequences are ENHRY and SYGVKD. The CDR3 loop spans 11 amino acids. V was pared by 8 bases and J by 3 bases, with 8 bases between.

Sequenced material: blood. This sequence joins TRBV10-3 and TRBJ2-7; D is unclear. The receptor's source is a woman aged 55-70 years in good health. The CDR3 DNA is TGTGCCATCGGGCAGCGCTACGAGCAGTACTTC. Translated: CAIGQRYEQYF.